This T cell receptor (beta chain) is drawn from a study of CD8 T cells in Susac syndrome. Study-wide points: Only a relatively small number of individuals were included in the TCR sequencing and HLA analysis.

With respect to this clonotype: Its antigen remains unknown.

The authors reverse transcribed about 0.5 to 1 ug RNA with random hexamers. Amplification of TCR beta CDR3 spanned 54 Vbeta and 13 Jbeta via immunoSEQ multiplex PCR. TCRdb independently ran MiXCR on the immunoSEQ multiplex PCR reads; one entry per CDR3 protein. The sample gives nearly 70,000 distinct CDR3 sequences, approximately 95% of which show up once; 0.2% to 0.25% is in the top ten. Controls matched for sex and age were healthy donors. It was negative isolation that provided the CD8+ and CD4+ T cells, whereas TEMRA cells were enriched by FACS. CDR3 length: 14 residues. V shed 7 bases and J shed 4 bases, with 16 bases lying between them. Germline V gives CDR1 SGHRS, CDR2 YFSETQ.

The source of this sequence is a human donor in good health. The sample taken for sequencing was CD8+ T cells from PBMCs. The V call is TRBV5-1, the J call TRBJ2-3, with D maybe TRBD2 (5 bases). For the CDR3, the DNA is TGCGCCAGCGAAGACGCCGGAGGCGCAGATACGCAGTATTTT. Translation: CASEDAGGADTQYF.